This TCR beta chain emerged from a study of blood T cell repertoires in COVID-19. Overall study: Acute-phase and convalescent COVID-19 samples originated in the United States, Italy and Spain. Sources were T cells, B-cell-depleted T cells, or PBMCs; the material itself was cDNA or gDNA.

The CDR3 contains 15 residues. Per the germline V gene, CDR1 is MGHRA and CDR2 is YSYEKL. V was cut by 5 bases and J by 8 bases, with 16 bases left in between. The table lists this clone with a count of one. Per the study methods: Reference gene primers were amplified, and this amplification served to estimate nucleated cell counts. The data were produced by immunoSEQ multiplex PCR, yet TCRdb's version contains in-frame clones alone and is incomplete. The V and J calls and clone size come from that table; D and trimming were worked out from the DNA. Among around 340,000 clones listed, around 80% were seen once.

This TCR was recovered from a young man with active or convalescent COVID-19. Sequenced input: peripheral blood. The chain joins TRBV4-1 to TRBJ1-6, with a tentative D call TRBD1 (6 bases). In nucleotides, the CDR3 is TGCGCCAGCAGCAGGCGGACAGAACCCTATTCACCCCTCCACTTT. Amino acids: CASSRRTEPYSPLHF.